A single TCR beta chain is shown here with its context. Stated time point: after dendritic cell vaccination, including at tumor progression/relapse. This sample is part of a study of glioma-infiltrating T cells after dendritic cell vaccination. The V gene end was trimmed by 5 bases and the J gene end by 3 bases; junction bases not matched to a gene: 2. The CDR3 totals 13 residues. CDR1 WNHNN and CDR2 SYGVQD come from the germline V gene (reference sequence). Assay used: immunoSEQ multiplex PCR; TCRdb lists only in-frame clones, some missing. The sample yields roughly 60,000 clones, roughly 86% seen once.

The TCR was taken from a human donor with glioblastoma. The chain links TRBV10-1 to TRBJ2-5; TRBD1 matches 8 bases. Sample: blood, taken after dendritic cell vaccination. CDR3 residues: CASSPDREETQYF. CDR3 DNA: TGCGCCAGCAGTCCGGACAGGGAAGAGACCCAGTACTTC.